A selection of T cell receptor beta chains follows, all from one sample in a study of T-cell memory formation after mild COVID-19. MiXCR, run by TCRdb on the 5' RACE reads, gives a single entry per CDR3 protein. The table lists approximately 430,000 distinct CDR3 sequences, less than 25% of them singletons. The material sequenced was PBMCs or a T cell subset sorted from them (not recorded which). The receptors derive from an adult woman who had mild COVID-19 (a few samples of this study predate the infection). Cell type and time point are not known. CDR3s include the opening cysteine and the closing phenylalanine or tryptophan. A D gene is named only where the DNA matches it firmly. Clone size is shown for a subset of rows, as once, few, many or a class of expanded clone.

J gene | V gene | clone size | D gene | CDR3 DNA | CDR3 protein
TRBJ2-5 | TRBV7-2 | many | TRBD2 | TGTGCCAGCAGCTCTAAATTAGCGGGGAAAGAGACCCAGTACTTC | CASSSKLAGKETQYF
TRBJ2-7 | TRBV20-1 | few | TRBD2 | TGCAGTGCTAGACACTACACCGGGACTAGCGGGGTGGAGCAGTACTTC | CSARHYTGTSGVEQYF
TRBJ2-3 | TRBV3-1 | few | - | TGTGCCAGCAGCCAAGGAGGGAGTTGGACAGATACGCAGTATTTT | CASSQGGSWTDTQYF
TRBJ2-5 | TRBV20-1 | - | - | TGCAGTGCCCCCAATAGGGGGACCCGGTTCGAGGCCCAGTACTTC | CSAPNRGTRFEAQYF
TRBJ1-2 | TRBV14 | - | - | TGTGCCAGCAGCCAAGGGTTCGGGTCTTATGGCTACACCTTC | CASSQGFGSYGYTF
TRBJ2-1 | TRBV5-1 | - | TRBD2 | TGCGCCAGCAGCCAATCTAGCGGGAGTAATTGGTGGAGCAATGAGCAGTTCTTC | CASSQSSGSNWWSNEQFF
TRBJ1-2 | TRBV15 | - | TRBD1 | TGTGCCACCCGGGAGGACAGGGTCACTGGCTACACCTTC | CATREDRVTGYTF
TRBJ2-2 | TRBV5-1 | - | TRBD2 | TGCGCCAGCAGGGGACTAGCGGGCTACACCGGGGAGCTGTTTTTT | CASRGLAGYTGELFF
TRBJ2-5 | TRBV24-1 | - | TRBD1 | TGTGCCACCAGTGATCCAAACCGGGACAGGGGCGAGGAGACCCAGTACTTC | CATSDPNRDRGEETQYF
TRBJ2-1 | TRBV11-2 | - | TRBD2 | TGTGCCAGCAGCTTTAGCGCGGGAGGGTGGAATGAGCAGTTCTTC | CASSFSAGGWNEQFF
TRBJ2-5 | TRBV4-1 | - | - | TGCGCCAGCAGTCAGACGGCCGGTGGACAAGAGACCCAGTACTTC | CASSQTAGGQETQYF
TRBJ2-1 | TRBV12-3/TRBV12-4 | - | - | TGTGCCAGCAGCCCCCCAGTCTATGAGCAGTTCTTC | CASSPPVYEQFF
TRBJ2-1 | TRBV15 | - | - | TGTGCCACCAGGAACGCAGGCGGGACGGAATACAATGAGCAGTTCTTC | CATRNAGGTEYNEQFF
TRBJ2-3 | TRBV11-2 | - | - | TGTGCCAGCAGCTCTCTCACAGATACGCAGTATTTT | CASSSLTDTQYF
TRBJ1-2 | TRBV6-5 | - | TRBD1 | TGTGCCAGCAGTTACCATGACAGGGGAGACTATGGCTACACCTTC | CASSYHDRGDYGYTF
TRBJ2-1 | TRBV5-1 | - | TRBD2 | TGCGCCAGCAGCGCCACTAGCGGGGGAGGAAATGAGCAGTTCTTC | CASSATSGGGNEQFF
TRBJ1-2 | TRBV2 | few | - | TGTGCCAGCAGTGGCGGACAGTCATCTAACTATGGCTACACCTTC | CASSGGQSSNYGYTF
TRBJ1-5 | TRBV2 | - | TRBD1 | TGTGCCAGCAGCCTCCGGGACAGGGTACTTTATAGCAATCAGCCCCAGCATTTT | CASSLRDRVLYSNQPQHF
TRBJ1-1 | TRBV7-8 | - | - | TGTGCCAGCAGCCCCGGTATGGACACTGAAGCTTTCTTT | CASSPGMDTEAFF
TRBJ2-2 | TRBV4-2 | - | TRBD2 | TGTGCCAGCAGCCAAGGTGTCCCCCGGGCGGGGGCGAACACCGGGGAGCTGTTTTTT | CASSQGVPRAGANTGELFF
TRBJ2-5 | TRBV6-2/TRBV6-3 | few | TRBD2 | TGTGCCAGCAGTTACACCTCTAGCGGGGTACAAGAGACCCAGTACTTC | CASSYTSSGVQETQYF
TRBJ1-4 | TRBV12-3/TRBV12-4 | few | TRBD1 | TGTGCCAGCAGAACAACCGGGACAGGGAATGAAAAACTGTTTTTT | CASRTTGTGNEKLFF
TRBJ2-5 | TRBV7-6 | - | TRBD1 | TGTGCCAGCAGCTCTCCGATTGGACAGGGGCTGGAGACCCAGTACTTC | CASSSPIGQGLETQYF
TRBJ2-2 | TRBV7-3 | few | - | TGTGCCGTCCGGGACTCCAACACCGGGGAGCTGTTTTTT | CAVRDSNTGELFF
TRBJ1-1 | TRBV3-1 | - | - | TGTGCCAGCAGCCAAGAAAGGCTCCGGCAGACGGCGAACACTGAAGCTTTCTTT | CASSQERLRQTANTEAFF
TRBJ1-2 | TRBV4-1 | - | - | TGCGCCAGCAGCCAAGTGACGACAGACCCCCGCTACACCTTC | CASSQVTTDPRYTF
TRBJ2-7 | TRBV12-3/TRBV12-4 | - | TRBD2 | TGTGCCAGCAGTGAAACTAGCGGGGGAACCTACGAGCAGTACTTC | CASSETSGGTYEQYF
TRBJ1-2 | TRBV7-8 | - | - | TGTGCCAGCAGCTTCGGACGGGAGTACTATGGCTACACCTTC | CASSFGREYYGYTF
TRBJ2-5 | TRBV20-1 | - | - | TGCAGTGCTAGAGATTCGTTCGGGGGAGACCAAGAGACCCAGTACTTC | CSARDSFGGDQETQYF
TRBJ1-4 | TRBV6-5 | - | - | TGTGCCAGCAGAAAAGGGCGGCGGGATGAAAAACTGTTTTTT | CASRKGRRDEKLFF
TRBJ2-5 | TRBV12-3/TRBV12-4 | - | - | TGTGCCAGCAGTCCCTCTACGGCGGTGCAAGAGACCCAGTACTTC | CASSPSTAVQETQYF
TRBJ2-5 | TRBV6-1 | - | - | TGTGCCAGCAGTCCACGAGAGGGGCTCCAAGAGACCCAGTACTTC | CASSPREGLQETQYF
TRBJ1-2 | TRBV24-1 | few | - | TGTGCCACCAATGGGGCCGGCCATGGCTACACCTTC | CATNGAGHGYTF
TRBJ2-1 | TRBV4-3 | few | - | TGCGCCAGCAGCCAAGATTCTTGGGACAATGAGCAGTTCTTC | CASSQDSWDNEQFF
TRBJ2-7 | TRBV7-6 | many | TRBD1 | TGTGCCAGCAGCTTAGCCGGGACAGGGGGCTACGAGCAGTACTTC | CASSLAGTGGYEQYF
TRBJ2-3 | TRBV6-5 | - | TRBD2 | TGTGTCTCCAGCGGGGGTATGGCAGATACGCAGTATTTT | CVSSGGMADTQYF
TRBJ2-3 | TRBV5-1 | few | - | TGCGCCAGCAAGGTTAGCACAGATACGCAGTATTTT | CASKVSTDTQYF
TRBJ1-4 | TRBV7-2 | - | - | TGTGCCAGCAGCTTAGGGACAGTAATCGGGAATGAAAAACTGTTTTTT | CASSLGTVIGNEKLFF
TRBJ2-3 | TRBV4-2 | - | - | TGTGCCAGCAGCGTGGTTAGCGCGGATACGCAGTATTTT | CASSVVSADTQYF
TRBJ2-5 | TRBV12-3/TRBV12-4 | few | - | TGTGCCAGCAGTTTAGTTGTGCGGGGAGGAGAGACCCAGTACTTC | CASSLVVRGGETQYF
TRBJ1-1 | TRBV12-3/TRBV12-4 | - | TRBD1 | TGTGCCAGCAGCATCACCTTAGGACAGGGGCCAAACACTGAAGCTTTCTTT | CASSITLGQGPNTEAFF
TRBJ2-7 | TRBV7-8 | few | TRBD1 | TGTGCCAGCAGCTCCGACAGGGCGGGCTACGAGCAGTACTTC | CASSSDRAGYEQYF
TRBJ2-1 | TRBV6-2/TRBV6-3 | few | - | TGTGCCAGCGGCGTAAGACTGGGGCACAATGAGCAGTTCTTC | CASGVRLGHNEQFF
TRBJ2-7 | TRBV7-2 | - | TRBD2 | TGTGCCAGCAGCTTATCCTGGACTAGGGGCGACGAGCAGTACTTC | CASSLSWTRGDEQYF
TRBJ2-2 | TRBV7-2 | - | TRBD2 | TGTGCCAGCAGCCCCCAGCCGGGGGGGGCGGGCACCGGGGAGCTGTTTTTT | CASSPQPGGAGTGELFF